The 18 T cell receptor beta chains reported below all come from one sample, sequenced in a study of cytomegalovirus exposure and HLA in healthy donors. Primers: 60 Vbeta forward and 13 Jbeta reverse. Measured with immunoSEQ multiplex PCR; TCRdb has only the in-frame clones, and not every one. The table has fewer than 200,000 clones, roughly 85% seen once. The material sequenced was PBMCs. The source of these receptors is a man younger than 30 in good health and CMV-seropositive.

This rearrangement joins TRBV6-5 to TRBJ2-5; a possible D gene is TRBD1 (6 bases). V was pared by 5 bases and J by 5 bases, with 9 bases between. CDR1 is MNHEY and CDR2 is SVGAGI in the germline V gene. The CDR3 runs 12 residues. The CDR3 region is CASSRQGETQYF. DNA of the CDR3: TGTGCCAGCAGTCGCCAGGGGGAGACCCAGTACTTC.

The rearrangement uses TRBV5-5 and TRBJ1-5, with TRBD1 as a possible D gene (6 bases). V dropped 4 bases and J dropped 6 bases, with 11 bases sitting between them. The CDR3 contains 13 residues. Per germline, CDR1 SGHKS and CDR2 YYEKEE (reference sequence). The CDR3 spells CASSIRGAQPQHF. The DNA for the CDR3 is TGTGCCAGCAGCATCAGGGGTGCTCAGCCCCAGCATTTT.

The V call is TRBV4-1, the J call TRBJ2-1; 9 nucleotides match TRBD2. Per the germline V gene, CDR1 is MGHRA and CDR2 is YSYEKL. The CDR3 has 16 amino acids. J gave up 7 bases and V 0 bases, and 7 bases lay outside the gene matches. This CDR3 is CASSQDLAGVTNEQFF. The CDR3, as DNA: TGCGCCAGCAGCCAAGATTTAGCGGGGGTAACAAATGAGCAGTTCTTC.

In DNA form, the CDR3 reads TGTGCCAGCAGCTTTGAGACAGCGAGTTACACTGAAGCTTTCTTT. This codes for CASSFETASYTEAFF. The chain joins TRBV5-4 to TRBJ1-1, with a weak D call TRBD1 (5 bases). CDR1 SGHNT and CDR2 YYREEE come from the germline V gene (reference sequence). Trimming removed 2 bases from V and 3 bases from J, with 14 bases in between. This CDR3 is built from 15 residues.

The chain uses TRBV5-1 and TRBJ2-1; possibly TRBD2 for D (6 bases). CDR3 size: 15 residues. Germline CDR1 is SGHRS and CDR2 is YFSETQ. Trimming pared 4 bases from V and 5 bases from J, leaving 16 bases between. The chain's CDR3 is CASSPEGTANNEQFF. The CDR3 DNA reads as TGCGCCAGCAGCCCGGAGGGGACGGCAAACAATGAGCAGTTCTTC.

This sequence joins TRBV10-3 and TRBJ2-5; a possible D gene is TRBD1 (6 bases). Trimming stripped 1 base from V and 5 bases from J, with 8 bases between. From germline, CDR1 is ENHRY and CDR2 SYGVKD. CDR3 size: 13 residues. DNA of the CDR3: TGTGCCATCAGTGAGTACAGGGTGGAGACCCAGTACTTC. Amino acid sequence: CAISEYRVETQYF.

This clone was seen only once. V is TRBV18 and J is TRBJ2-7; a weak D match, TRBD1 (6 bases). The CDR3 spans 14 residues. V lost 3 bases, J lost 2 bases, and 11 bases lay in between. CDR1 and CDR2 (germline): KGHSH, LQKENI. The CDR3 sequence: CASSPQTGPYEQYF. In DNA, the CDR3 is TGTGCCAGCTCACCCCAGACAGGACCCTACGAGCAGTACTTC.

This clone was seen a handful of times. This chain connects TRBV4-3 to TRBJ2-3; 12 positions match TRBD2. The CDR3 is made up of 15 amino acids. The V gene end was trimmed by 3 bases and the J gene end by 6 bases; junction bases not matched to a gene: 4. From germline, CDR1 is LGHNA and CDR2 YSLEER. The CDR3 sequence is CASSHASGGADTQYF. CDR3 sequence (DNA): TGCGCCAGCAGCCATGCTAGCGGGGGGGCGGATACGCAGTATTTT.

The gene calls are TRBV11-1 and TRBJ1-1; D is ambiguous. Per the germline V gene, CDR1 is SGHAT and CDR2 is FQDESV (reference sequence). The CDR3 runs 13 residues. V was shortened by 5 bases and J by 2 bases, with 9 bases between the two germline ends. CDR3 loop: CASSAEGNTEAFF. Here the CDR3 DNA reads TGTGCCAGCAGCGCAGAGGGTAACACTGAAGCTTTCTTT.

The genes are TRBV5-1 and TRBJ2-7; D uncertain. V was shortened by 3 bases and J by 7 bases, with 17 bases between the two germline ends. There are 14 residues in the CDR3. Germline-derived CDR1 and CDR2 are SGHRS and YFSETQ. DNA for the CDR3: TGCGCCAGCAGCTCGAGTTGGGTTTCGGGTGAGCAGTACTTC. This encodes CASSSSWVSGEQYF.

Remarks on this clone: An end of the junction does not agree with germline; a read error may underlie this. The identical CDR3 is also encoded by other nucleotide sequences in the sample. This chain connects TRBV7-7 to TRBJ1-1; 8 positions agree with TRBD1. Germline V gene sequence: CDR1 SSHAT, CDR2 FNYEAQ (reference sequence). The CDR3 covers 14 residues. The DNA for the CDR3 is TGTGCTAGCAGCAATGGACAGGGCGGCACTGAAGCTTTCTTT. It is translated as CASSNGQGGTEAFF.

The chain combines TRBV5-8 with TRBJ2-7, with 9 bases aligning to TRBD1. Germline assignment: CDR1 SGHTS and CDR2 YDEGEE. CDR3 length: 16 amino acids. J lost 0 bases, V lost 1 base, and 5 bases had no gene match. CDR3 protein: CASSLLGQGSSYEQYF. The CDR3 nucleotides read TGTGCCAGCAGCTTGCTCGGACAGGGGAGCTCCTACGAGCAGTACTTC.

The sample holds one count of this clone. The chain has TRBV25-1 and TRBJ1-5; tentatively, D is TRBD1 (6 bases). V was clipped by 2 bases and J by 1 base, with 9 bases between them. Germline CDR1 is MGHDK and CDR2 is SYGVNS. This CDR3 has 15 amino acids. The CDR3 sequence is CASSEGGASNQPQHF. The DNA for the CDR3 is TGTGCCAGCAGTGAAGGGGGGGCAAGCAATCAGCCCCAGCATTTT.

The chain uses TRBV5-4 and TRBJ2-5, with 8 positions matching TRBD1. Matching the DNA end better, TRBJ2-7 makes the J call doubtful. Per germline, CDR1 SGHNT and CDR2 YYREEE (reference sequence). The CDR3 spans 14 residues. The CDR3 here is CASRLTGGPYEQYF. The CDR3 nucleotides read TGTGCCAGCAGATTAACAGGGGGACCATACGAGCAGTACTTC.

The chain recombines TRBV5-1 with TRBJ1-1; D ambiguous. This CDR3 comprises 15 residues. Trimming cost V 2 bases and J 1 base, with 12 bases left between them. Germline V CDR1 and CDR2: SGHRS, YFSETQ. The CDR3 sequence: CASSFSGSSNTEAFF. In DNA form, the CDR3 reads TGCGCCAGCAGCTTCTCGGGGAGTTCGAACACTGAAGCTTTCTTT. Variable domain in full (rest from reference TRBV5-1 and TRBJ1-1): KAGVTQTPRYLIKTRGQQVTLSCSPISGHRSVSWYQQTPGQGLQFLFEYFSETQRNKGNFPGRFSGRQFSNSRSEMNVSTLELGDSALYLCASSFSGSSNTEAFFGQGTRLTVV.

This rearrangement joins TRBV5-5 to TRBJ1-2; 11 nucleotides agree with TRBD1. The CDR3 loop spans 15 amino acids. Trimming cost V 0 bases and J 8 bases; bases outside gene matches: 6. CDR1 is SGHKS, CDR2 YYEKEE, per germline (reference sequence). The CDR3 reads CASSLEGQGGGGYTF. DNA for the CDR3: TGTGCCAGCAGCTTGGAGGGACAGGGGGGAGGAGGCTACACCTTC.

V is TRBV6-6 and J is TRBJ2-4, with a possible D match to TRBD2 (6 bases). The length of the CDR3 is 16 residues. The germline V and J ends were trimmed by 7 bases and 0 bases, with 16 bases remaining between them. Germline loops: CDR1 MNHNY, CDR2 SVGAGI (reference sequence). DNA of the CDR3: TGTGCCAGCACCCCCCGCGGGGTTCTAGCCAAAAACATTCAGTACTTC. Protein product: CASTPRGVLAKNIQYF.

This chain uses TRBV7-8 with TRBJ2-3, with TRBD1 matching over 8 bases. This CDR3 has 17 amino acids. J lost 6 bases, V lost 1 base, and 12 bases had no gene match. Germline loops: CDR1 SGHVS, CDR2 FQNEAQ. The CDR3 sequence: CASSLDRGQAAVDTQYF. The DNA of the CDR3 is TGTGCCAGCAGCTTAGATAGGGGACAGGCGGCTGTCGATACGCAGTATTTT.